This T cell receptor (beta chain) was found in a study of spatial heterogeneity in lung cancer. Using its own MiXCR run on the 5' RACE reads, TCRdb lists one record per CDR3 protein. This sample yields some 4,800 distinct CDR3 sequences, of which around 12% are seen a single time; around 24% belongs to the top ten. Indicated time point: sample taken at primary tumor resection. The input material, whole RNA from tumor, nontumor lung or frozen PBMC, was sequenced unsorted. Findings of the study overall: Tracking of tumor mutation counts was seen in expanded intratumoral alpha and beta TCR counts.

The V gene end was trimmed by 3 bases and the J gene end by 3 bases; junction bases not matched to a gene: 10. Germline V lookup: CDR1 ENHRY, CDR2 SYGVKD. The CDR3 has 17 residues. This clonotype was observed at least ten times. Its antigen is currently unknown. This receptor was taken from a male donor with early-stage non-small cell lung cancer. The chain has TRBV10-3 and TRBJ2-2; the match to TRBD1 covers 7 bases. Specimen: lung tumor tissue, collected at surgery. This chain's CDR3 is CAISDIRDSVYTGELFF. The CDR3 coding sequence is TGTGCCATCAGTGATATAAGGGACAGCGTCTACACCGGGGAGCTGTTTTTT.